This T cell receptor beta chain comes out of a study of vaccination and CD4 T cells after COVID-19. For the study at large: Cells were stimulated with overlapping spike peptide pools from SARS-CoV-2, HCoV-NL63, HCoV-OC43 and HCoV-229E.

The treatment denotes: roughly 11-day PBMC culture with coronavirus spike peptide pools or control peptides (ViraFEST assay). Alongside approximately 11 IU/ml IL-2 and roughly 10 ug/ml peptide pools, PBMCs were cultured at about 2.2 million per well. Having spent 10 days in culture, CD4+ T cells were then isolated by negative selection. The Oncomine TCR Beta short-read assay generated sequence data from the DNA of cultured CD4+ T cells. Genomic DNA was extracted from cultured CD4+ T cells. One entry per CDR3 protein, called by TCRdb with MiXCR from the PCR reads. Among 13,000 to 15,000 distinct CDR3 sequences listed, around a quarter were seen once. Concerning this clonotype: What it binds is not known. The junction departs from the called germline gene at one end, perhaps through a read error.

CDR3 length: 17 residues. Germline CDR1 reads SGHTA; CDR2 reads FQGNSA. The chain is built from TRBV7-2 and TRBJ2-4; TRBD2 might be the D (6 bases). The sequencing sample was made of CD4+ T cells from blood, cultured in vitro. This sequence originates from a human donor who had recovered from COVID-19. Here the CDR3 reads CASSGPLAGRAQNIQYF. The DNA for the CDR3 is TGTGCCAGCAGCGGACCGCTCGCGGGACGAGCCCAAAACATTCAGTACTTC.